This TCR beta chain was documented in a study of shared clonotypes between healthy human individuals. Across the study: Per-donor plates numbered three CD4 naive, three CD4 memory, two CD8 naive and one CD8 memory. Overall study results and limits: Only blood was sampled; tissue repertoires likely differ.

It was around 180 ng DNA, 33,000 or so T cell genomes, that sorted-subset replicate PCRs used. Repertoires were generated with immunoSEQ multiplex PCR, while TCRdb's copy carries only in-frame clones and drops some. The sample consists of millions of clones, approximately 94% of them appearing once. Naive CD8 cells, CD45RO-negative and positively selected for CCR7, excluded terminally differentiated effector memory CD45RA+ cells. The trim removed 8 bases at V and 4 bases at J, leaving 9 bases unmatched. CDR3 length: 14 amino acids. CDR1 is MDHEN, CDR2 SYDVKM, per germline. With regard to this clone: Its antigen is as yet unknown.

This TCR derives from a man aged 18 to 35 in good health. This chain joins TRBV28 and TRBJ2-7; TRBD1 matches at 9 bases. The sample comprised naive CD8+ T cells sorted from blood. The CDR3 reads CASGPGTGSYEQYF. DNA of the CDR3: TGTGCCAGCGGCCCTGGGACAGGGAGTTACGAGCAGTACTTC.